This T cell receptor (beta chain) was documented in a study of blood T cell repertoires in COVID-19 (dated by TCRdb to the early 2020s). In the study overall: The collaborator samples originated in the United States, Italy and Spain and spanned the acute and convalescent phases of COVID-19. The material from the prospective study consisted of cDNA or gDNA derived from T cells, B-cell-depleted T cells, or PBMCs. Subjects who had been exposed to COVID-19, were actively infected with it, or had recovered from it provided the deeply sampled blood TCRbeta repertoires that made up the dataset. The repertoires were released in a freely available public database meant as a resource for research on the immune response to SARS-CoV-2. Samples came from the ongoing ImmuneRACE study (first 160 participants) plus 1,254 subjects from 6 global collaborators. The sample metadata nearly always contained a de-identified subject ID, COVID-19 status, age in years and sex. Where HLA class I and class II types were available, the types were taken from metadata supplied by the sample provider, not from assay-based typing. Study-level results and caveats: The quantity of clinical and demographic metadata differed by source and by participant and was supplied without curation.

The immunoSEQ Assay, a bias-controlled multiplex PCR, was used to amplify TCRbeta CDR3 regions from genomic DNA. In the authors' own workflow: Nucleated cell counts per sample were estimated from amplification of reference gene primers within the assay. To quantify the absolute abundance of each unique TCRbeta CDR3 rearrangement, sequence reads were collapsed and filtered. For each sample, productive Simpson clonality was calculated as the square root of Simpson's diversity index across productive rearrangements. Drawn from immuneACCESS, this table holds only the in-frame rearrangements with V and J called that TCRdb kept. Clones are partly lost; checked studies trace under half to an unresolved V gene and leave the rest unexplained. The V and J calls and clone size come from that table; D and trimming were worked out from the DNA. This sample lists 150,000 to 200,000 clones; roughly 83% were detected once. Roughly 9.1% of the sample is held by the ten biggest clonotypes.

Each collaborating institution followed its own protocols to collect whole blood in K2EDTA tubes. For TCRbeta analysis, collaborators shipped samples as frozen whole blood, isolated PBMCs, or DNA extracted from either of those sample types. There are a few counts of this clone. No antigen is known for it. There are no base qualities to consult, and no much larger clone falls within one base. The TCR originated in a woman older than 75 with active or convalescent COVID-19. The sequenced sample was peripheral blood.

The encoded CDR3 is CASSQAGTSGVYEQFF. Here is the DNA: TGCGCCAGCAGCCAAGCCGGGACTAGCGGGGTTTATGAGCAGTTCTTC. The chain couples TRBV4-3 to TRBJ2-1, and 13 junctional nucleotides match TRBD2. Looking up the germline V gene yields CDR1 LGHNA and CDR2 YSLEER. V lost 1 base and J lost 8 bases, and the count of bases not matched to a germline gene is 5. The CDR3 contains 16 residues, cysteine and phenylalanine counted. Only CDR3 DNA is held: 48 bases, read in frame from base 1.